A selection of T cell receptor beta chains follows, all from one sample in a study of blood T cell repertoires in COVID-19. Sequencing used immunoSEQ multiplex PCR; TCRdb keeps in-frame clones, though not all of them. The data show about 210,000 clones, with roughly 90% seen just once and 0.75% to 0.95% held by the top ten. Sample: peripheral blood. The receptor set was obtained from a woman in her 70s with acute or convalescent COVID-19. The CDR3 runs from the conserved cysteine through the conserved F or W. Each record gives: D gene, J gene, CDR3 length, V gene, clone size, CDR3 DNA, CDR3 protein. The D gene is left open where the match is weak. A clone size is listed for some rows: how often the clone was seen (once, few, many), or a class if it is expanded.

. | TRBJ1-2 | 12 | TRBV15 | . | TGTGCCACCAGCAAGGCCCCGGGTGGCTACACCTTC | CATSKAPGGYTF
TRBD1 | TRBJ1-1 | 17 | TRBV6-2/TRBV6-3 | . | TGTGCCAGCAGTTACTCGACGGGACAGGGGATGAACACTGAAGCTTTCTTT | CASSYSTGQGMNTEAFF
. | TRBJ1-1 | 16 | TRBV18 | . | TGTGCCAGCTCACCCATTGGTGGGGGAGGGTCCACTGAAGCTTTCTTT | CASSPIGGGGSTEAFF
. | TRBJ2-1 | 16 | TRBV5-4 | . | TGTGCCAGCAGCTTTGGCGCCCCGGGCTCCTACAATGAGCAGTTCTTC | CASSFGAPGSYNEQFF
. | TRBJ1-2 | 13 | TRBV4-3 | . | TGCGCCAGCAGCCCCGGCACAGGTCTTGGCTACACCTTC | CASSPGTGLGYTF
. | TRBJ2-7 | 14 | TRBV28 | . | TGTGCCAGCAGTGCGGCAGGGTCTAACTACGAGCAGTACTTC | CASSAAGSNYEQYF
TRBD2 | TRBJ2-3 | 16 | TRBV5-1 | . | TGCGCCAGCAGCTTGGTGGAGCGGGGATTGGGAGATACGCAGTATTTT | CASSLVERGLGDTQYF
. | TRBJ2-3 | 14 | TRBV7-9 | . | TGTGCCAGCAGCTTGGGTACAGGAGCAGATACGCAGTATTTT | CASSLGTGADTQYF
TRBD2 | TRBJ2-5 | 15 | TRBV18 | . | TGTGCCAGCTCACCGCTGCGGGAGTGGAGAGAGACCCAGTACTTC | CASSPLREWRETQYF
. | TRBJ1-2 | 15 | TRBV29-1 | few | TGCAGCGTTGGAGGCAGGGCCGACGCTAACTATGGCTACACCTTC | CSVGGRADANYGYTF
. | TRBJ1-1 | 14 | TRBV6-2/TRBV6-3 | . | TGTGCCAGCAGTCCGGACACCCTGAACACTGAAGCTTTCTTT | CASSPDTLNTEAFF
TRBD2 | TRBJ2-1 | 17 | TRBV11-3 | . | TGTGCCAGCAGCTTAGTTCGGACTAGCGGGGAATACAATGAGCAGTTCTTC | CASSLVRTSGEYNEQFF
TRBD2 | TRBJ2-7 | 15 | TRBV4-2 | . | TGTGCCAGCAGCCAAGATAAGCGGGAGAGGTCCGAGCAGTACTTC | CASSQDKRERSEQYF
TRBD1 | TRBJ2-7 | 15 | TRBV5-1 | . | TGCGCCAGCAGCTTGGGAGGGACAGGAGACTACGAGCAGTACTTC | CASSLGGTGDYEQYF
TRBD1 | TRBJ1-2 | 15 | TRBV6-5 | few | TGTGCCAGCACTAAGCGTCTCGGACAGGACTATGGCTACACCTTC | CASTKRLGQDYGYTF
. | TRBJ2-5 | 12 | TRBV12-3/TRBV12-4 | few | TGTGCCAGCAGCCCTGACCGCGGGACCCAGTACTTC | CASSPDRGTQYF
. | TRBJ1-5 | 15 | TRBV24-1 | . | TGTGCCACCAGTGATCTCGACGGGCCGGGACAGCCCCAGCATTTT | CATSDLDGPGQPQHF
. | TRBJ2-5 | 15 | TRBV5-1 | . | TGCGCCAGCAGCTTGGCCCCAGGGCCCCAAGAGACCCAGTACTTC | CASSLAPGPQETQYF
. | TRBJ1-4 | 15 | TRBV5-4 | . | TGTGCCAGCAGCTTAAGGGCAGGGGATAATGAAAAACTGTTTTTT | CASSLRAGDNEKLFF
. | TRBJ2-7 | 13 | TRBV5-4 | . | TGTGCCAGCAGCCCCGAGGGTACCTACGAGCAGTACTTC | CASSPEGTYEQYF
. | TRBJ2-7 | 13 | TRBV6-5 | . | TGTGCCAGCGCGGGGCAGTTCTCCTACGAGCAGTACTTC | CASAGQFSYEQYF
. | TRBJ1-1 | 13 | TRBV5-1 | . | TGCGCCAGCACCACAGACCTCAACACTGAAGCTTTCTTT | CASTTDLNTEAFF
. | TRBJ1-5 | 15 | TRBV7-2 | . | TGTGCCAGCAGCTTAGACTCGGGGGGCGGACAGCCCCAGCATTTT | CASSLDSGGGQPQHF
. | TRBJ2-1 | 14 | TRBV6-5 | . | TGTGCCAGCTCCGGTGGAGGGCGGTACAATGAGCAGTTCTTC | CASSGGGRYNEQFF
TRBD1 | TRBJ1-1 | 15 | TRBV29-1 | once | TGCAGCGTTGAAGAGGCACAGGGGGCTAACACTGAAGCTTTCTTT | CSVEEAQGANTEAFF
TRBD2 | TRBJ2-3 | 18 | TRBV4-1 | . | TGCGCCAGCAGCCAAGTGGGTAGGGGCCGAGCGGGGAGGGATACGCAGTATTTT | CASSQVGRGRAGRDTQYF
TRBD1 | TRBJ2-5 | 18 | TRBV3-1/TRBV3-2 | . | TGTGCCAGCAGCTCGGACAGGGGGCGGAACTTGACGCAAGAGACCCAGTACTTC | CASSSDRGRNLTQETQYF
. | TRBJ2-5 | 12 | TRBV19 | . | TGTGCCAGTAGTATGTTAAAAGAGACCCAGTACTTC | CASSMLKETQYF
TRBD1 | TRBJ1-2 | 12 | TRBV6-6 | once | TGTGCCAGCAGCGGGACAGGGAACGTCTACACCTTC | CASSGTGNVYTF
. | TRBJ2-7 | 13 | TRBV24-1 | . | TGTGCCACCAGTGACCCTGACAAGCACGAGCAGTACTTC | CATSDPDKHEQYF
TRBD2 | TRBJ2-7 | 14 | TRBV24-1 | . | TGTGCCACGGCTAGCGGAACACCACCCTACGAGCAGTACTTC | CATASGTPPYEQYF
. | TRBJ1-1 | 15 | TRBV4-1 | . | TGCGCCAGCAGCCCAGCCGGACAGTGGAGCACTGAAGCTTTCTTT | CASSPAGQWSTEAFF
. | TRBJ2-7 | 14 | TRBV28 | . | TGTGCCAGCAGTTTATTCGCGGGTAAAAACGAGCAGTACTTC | CASSLFAGKNEQYF
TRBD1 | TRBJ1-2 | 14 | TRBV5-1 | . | TGCGCCAGCAGCTGGACAGGGGATCCCTATGGCTACACCTTC | CASSWTGDPYGYTF
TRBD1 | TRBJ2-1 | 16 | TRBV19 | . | TGTGCCAGTAGTATTTTAGGGACAGGGGTCAGCAATGAGCAGTTCTTC | CASSILGTGVSNEQFF
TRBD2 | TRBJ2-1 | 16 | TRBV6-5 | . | TGTGCCAGCAGTTACTCGGGCGGGGGGGCGGTCAATGAGCAGTTCTTC | CASSYSGGGAVNEQFF